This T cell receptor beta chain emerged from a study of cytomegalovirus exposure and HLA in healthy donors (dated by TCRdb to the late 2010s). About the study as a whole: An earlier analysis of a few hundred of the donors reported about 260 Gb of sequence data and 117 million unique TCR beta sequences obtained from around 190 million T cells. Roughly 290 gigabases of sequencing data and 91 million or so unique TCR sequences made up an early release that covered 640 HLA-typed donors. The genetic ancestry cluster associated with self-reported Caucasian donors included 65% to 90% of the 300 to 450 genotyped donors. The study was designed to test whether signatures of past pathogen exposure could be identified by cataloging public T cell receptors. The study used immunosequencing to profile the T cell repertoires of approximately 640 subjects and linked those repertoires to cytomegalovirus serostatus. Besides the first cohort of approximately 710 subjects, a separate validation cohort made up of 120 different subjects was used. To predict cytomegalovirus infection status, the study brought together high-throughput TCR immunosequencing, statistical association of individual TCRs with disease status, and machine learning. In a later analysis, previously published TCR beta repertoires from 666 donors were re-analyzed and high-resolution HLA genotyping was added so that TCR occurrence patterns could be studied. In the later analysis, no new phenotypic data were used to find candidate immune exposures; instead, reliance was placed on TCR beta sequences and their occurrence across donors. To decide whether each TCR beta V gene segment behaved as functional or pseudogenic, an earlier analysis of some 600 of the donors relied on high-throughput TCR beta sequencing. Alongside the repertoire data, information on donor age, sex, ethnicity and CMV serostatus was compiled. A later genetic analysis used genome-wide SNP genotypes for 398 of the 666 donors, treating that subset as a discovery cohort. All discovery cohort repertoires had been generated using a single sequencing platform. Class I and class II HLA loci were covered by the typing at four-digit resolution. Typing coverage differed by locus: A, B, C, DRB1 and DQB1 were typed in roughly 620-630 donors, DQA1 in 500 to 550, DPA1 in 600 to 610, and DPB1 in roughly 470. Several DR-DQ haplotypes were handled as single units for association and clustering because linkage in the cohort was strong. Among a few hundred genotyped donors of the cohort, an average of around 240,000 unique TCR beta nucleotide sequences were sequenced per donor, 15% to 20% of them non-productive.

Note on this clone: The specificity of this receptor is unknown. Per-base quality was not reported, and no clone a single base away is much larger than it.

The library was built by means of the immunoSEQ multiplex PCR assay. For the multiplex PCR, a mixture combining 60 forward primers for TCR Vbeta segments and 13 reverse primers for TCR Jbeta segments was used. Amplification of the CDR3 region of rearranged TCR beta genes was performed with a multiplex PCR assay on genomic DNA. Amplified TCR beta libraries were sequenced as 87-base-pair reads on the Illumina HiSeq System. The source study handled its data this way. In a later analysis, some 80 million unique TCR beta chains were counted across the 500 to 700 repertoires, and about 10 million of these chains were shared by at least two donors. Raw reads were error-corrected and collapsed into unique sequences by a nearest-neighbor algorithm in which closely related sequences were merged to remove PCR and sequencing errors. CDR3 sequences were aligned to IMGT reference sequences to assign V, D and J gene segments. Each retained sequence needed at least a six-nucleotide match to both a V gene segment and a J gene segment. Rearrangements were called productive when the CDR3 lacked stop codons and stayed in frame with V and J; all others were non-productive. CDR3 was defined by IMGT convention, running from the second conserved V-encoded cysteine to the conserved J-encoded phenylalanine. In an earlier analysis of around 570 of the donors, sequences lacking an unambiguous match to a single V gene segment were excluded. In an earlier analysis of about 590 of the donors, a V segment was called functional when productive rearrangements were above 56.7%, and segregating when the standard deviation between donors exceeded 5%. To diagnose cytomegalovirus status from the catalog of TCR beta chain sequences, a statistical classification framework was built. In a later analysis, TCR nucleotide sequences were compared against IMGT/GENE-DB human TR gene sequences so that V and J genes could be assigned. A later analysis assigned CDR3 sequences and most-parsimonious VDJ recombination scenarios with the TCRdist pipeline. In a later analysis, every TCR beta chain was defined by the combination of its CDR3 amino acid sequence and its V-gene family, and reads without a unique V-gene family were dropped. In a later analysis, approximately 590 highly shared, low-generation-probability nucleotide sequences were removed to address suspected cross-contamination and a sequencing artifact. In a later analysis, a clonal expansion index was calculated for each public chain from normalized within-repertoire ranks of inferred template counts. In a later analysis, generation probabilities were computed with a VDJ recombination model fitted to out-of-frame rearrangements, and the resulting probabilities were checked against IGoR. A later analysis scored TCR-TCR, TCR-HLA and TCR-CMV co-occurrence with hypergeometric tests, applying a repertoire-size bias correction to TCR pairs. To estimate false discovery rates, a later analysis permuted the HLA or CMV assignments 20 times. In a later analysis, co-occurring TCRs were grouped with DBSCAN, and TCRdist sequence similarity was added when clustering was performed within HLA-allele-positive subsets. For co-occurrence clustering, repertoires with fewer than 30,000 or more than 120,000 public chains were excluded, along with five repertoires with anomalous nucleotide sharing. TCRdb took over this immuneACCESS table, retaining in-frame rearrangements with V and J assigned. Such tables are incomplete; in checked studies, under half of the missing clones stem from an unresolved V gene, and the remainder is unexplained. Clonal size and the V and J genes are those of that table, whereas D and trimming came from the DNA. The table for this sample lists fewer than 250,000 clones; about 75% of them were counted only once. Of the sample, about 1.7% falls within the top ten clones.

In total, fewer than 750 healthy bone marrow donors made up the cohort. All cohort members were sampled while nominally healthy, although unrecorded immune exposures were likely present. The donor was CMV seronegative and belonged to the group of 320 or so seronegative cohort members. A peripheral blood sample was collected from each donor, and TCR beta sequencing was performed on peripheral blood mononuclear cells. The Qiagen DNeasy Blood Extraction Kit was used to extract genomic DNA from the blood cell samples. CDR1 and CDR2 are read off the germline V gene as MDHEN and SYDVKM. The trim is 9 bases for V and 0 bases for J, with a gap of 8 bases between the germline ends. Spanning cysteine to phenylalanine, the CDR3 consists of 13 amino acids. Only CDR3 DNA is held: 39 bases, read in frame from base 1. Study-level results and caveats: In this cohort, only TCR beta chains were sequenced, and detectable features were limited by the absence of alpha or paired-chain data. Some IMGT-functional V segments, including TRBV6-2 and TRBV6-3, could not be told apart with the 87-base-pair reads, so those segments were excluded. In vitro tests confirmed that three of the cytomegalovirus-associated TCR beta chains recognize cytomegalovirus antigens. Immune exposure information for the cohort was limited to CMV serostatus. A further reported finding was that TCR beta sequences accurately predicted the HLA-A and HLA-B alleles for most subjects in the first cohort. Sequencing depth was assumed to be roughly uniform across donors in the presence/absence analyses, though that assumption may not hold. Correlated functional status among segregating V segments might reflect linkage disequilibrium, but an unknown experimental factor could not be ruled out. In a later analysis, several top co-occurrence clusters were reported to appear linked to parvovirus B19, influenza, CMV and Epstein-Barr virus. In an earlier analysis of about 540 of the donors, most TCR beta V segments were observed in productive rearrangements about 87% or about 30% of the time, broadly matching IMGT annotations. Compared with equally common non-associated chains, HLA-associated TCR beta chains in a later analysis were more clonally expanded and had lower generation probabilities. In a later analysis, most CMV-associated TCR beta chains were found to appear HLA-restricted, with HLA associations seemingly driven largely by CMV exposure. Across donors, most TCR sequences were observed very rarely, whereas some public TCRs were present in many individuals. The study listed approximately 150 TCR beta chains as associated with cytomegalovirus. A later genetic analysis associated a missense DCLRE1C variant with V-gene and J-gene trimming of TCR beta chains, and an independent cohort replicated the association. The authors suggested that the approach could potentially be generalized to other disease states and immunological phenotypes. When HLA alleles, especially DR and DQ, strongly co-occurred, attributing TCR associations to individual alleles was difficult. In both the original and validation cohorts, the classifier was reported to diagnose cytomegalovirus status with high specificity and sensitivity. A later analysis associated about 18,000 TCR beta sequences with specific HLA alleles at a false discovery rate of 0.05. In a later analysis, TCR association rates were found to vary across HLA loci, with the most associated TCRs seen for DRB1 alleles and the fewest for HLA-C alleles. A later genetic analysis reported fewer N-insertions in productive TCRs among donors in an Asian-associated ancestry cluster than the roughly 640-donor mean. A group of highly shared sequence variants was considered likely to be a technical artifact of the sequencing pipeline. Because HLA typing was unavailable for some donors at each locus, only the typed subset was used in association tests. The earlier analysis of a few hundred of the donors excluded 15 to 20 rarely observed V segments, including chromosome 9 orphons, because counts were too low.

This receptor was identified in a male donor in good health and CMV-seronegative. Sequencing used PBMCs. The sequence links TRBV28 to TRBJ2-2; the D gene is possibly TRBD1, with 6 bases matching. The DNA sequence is TGTGCCAGTTGGACAGCGAACACCGGGGAGCTGTTTTTT. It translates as CASWTANTGELFF.